Below are 21 T cell receptor beta chains sequenced from a single sample in a study of blood T cell repertoires in COVID-19. Profiling relied on immunoSEQ multiplex PCR, and the TCRdb table lists in-frame clones only, not all of them. The sample holds 130,000 to 150,000 clones; around 85% are singletons and the top ten take over 9%. Sample: PBMCs or T cells enriched from blood (not recorded which). These TCRs come from a man in his fifties who had recovered from COVID-19.

This rearrangement joins TRBV6-4 to TRBJ2-5, with TRBD1 identical over 8 bases. The CDR3 has 16 amino acids. The germline V gene encodes CDR1 MRHNA and CDR2 SNTAGT. V shed 2 bases, J shed 5 bases, and the junction held 10 bases outside the gene matches. The CDR3 region has the DNA TGTGCCAGCAGTGACCCTCTTTCAGGGGGCGGCGAGACCCAGTACTTC. It yields the protein CASSDPLSGGGETQYF.

The chain combines TRBV19 with TRBJ2-2; perhaps TRBD2 as D (6 bases). Trimming shortened V by 3 bases and J by 6 bases, and 11 bases separated the two germline ends. The CDR3 covers 14 residues. The V gene's germline CDR1 is LNHDA and CDR2 SQIVND (reference sequence). The DNA for the CDR3 is TGTGCCAGTAGTATTGGGGGGTCCCCCGGGGAGCTGTTTTTT. Encoded protein: CASSIGGSPGELFF.

The V call is TRBV6-4, the J call TRBJ2-6; TRBD1 matches at 8 bases. Unmatched junction bases numbered 10, after V lost 3 bases and J lost 0 bases. CDR3 length: 19 amino acids. Germline V CDR1 and CDR2: MRHNA, SNTAGT. The CDR3 loop is CASSDTRGRKSSGANVLTF. CDR3 nucleotides: TGTGCCAGCAGTGATACCAGGGGGCGCAAAAGCTCTGGGGCCAACGTCCTGACTTTC.

J is TRBJ1-6 and V is TRBV7-3; tentatively, D is TRBD1 (6 bases). V was shortened by 5 bases and J by 7 bases, with 15 bases between the two germline ends. In germline, CDR1 is SGHTA, CDR2 FQGTGA. The CDR3 totals 15 residues. The DNA for the CDR3 is TGTGCCAGCAGCCCCCGGGGGGGCAACAATTCACCCCTCCACTTT. It translates to CASSPRGGNNSPLHF.

The rearrangement uses TRBV6-5 and TRBJ2-5; tentatively, D is TRBD1 (5 bases). CDR3 length: 13 amino acids. CDR1 is MNHEY and CDR2 is SVGAGI in the germline V gene. V lost 2 bases and J lost 1, with 5 bases in between. CDR3 sequence: CASSYRGQETQYF. In DNA, the CDR3 is TGTGCCAGCAGTTACAGGGGCCAAGAGACCCAGTACTTC.

The chain links TRBV7-9 to TRBJ1-6, with D maybe TRBD1 (6 bases). This CDR3 is 16 amino acids long. Germline CDR1 is SEHNR and CDR2 is FQNEAQ (reference sequence). Trimming removed 0 bases at V and 7 bases at J, with 13 bases between. In DNA, the CDR3 is TGTGCCAGCAGCTTAGCCTCCAGGGACATAAATTCACCCCTCCACTTT. Translated: CASSLASRDINSPLHF. Supplemented by reference TRBV7-9 and TRBJ1-6, the full variable domain reads DTGVSQNPRHKITKRGQNVTFRCDPISEHNRLYWYRQTLGQGPEFLTYFQNEAQLEKSRLLSDRFSAERPKGSFSTLEIQRTEQGDSAMYLCASSLASRDINSPLHFGNGTRLTVT.

The chain employs TRBV7-3 and TRBJ2-5, with TRBD2 matching over 9 bases. The CDR3 has 14 residues. V trimming: 2 bases; J trimming: 7 bases; junction bases outside the gene matches: 5. CDR1 is SGHTA and CDR2 is FQGTGA in the germline V gene. CDR3 sequence (DNA): TGTGCCAGCAGCTTATCAACTAGCGGGCGGACCCAGTACTTC. Encoded protein: CASSLSTSGRTQYF.

The rearrangement uses TRBV11-2 and TRBJ2-2; TRBD2 aligns across 10 bases. The germline V gene encodes CDR1 SGHAT and CDR2 FQNNGV. V was pared by 0 bases and J by 6 bases, with 4 bases of the junction left unmatched. The CDR3 consists of 16 residues. The CDR3 sequence: CASSLESGGVPGELFF. The CDR3 coding sequence is TGTGCCAGCAGCTTAGAAAGCGGGGGGGTCCCCGGGGAGCTGTTTTTT.

The V call is TRBV28, the J call TRBJ2-1; 10 nucleotides line up with TRBD1. Germline CDR1 and CDR2: MDHEN and SYDVKM. The ends lost 1 base at V and 7 bases at J; junction bases unmatched: 4. The CDR3 covers 15 residues. The DNA of the CDR3 is TGTGCCAGCAGTTTATTAGGACAGGGGGGGAATGAGCAGTTCTTC. Residues: CASSLLGQGGNEQFF.

This chain connects TRBV24-1 to TRBJ2-5, with 7 bases that match TRBD1. The V segment lost 6 bases and the J segment 4 bases; nucleotides outside the gene matches: 1. The CDR3 has 12 amino acids. Germline values: CDR1 KGHDR, CDR2 SFDVKD. The DNA of the CDR3 is TGTGCCACCAGTCCAGGGGGAGAGACCCAGTACTTC. Translation: CATSPGGETQYF.

This clone was observed once. V usage is TRBV27 and J usage is TRBJ2-7, with TRBD2 matching 10 bases. The trim removed 5 bases at V and 4 bases at J, leaving 2 bases unmatched. CDR3 length equals 13 residues. CDR1 MNHEY and CDR2 SMNVEV come from the germline V gene (reference sequence). The CDR3 sequence: CASSRTSGYEQYF. Here the CDR3 DNA reads TGTGCCAGCAGTCGGACTAGCGGATACGAGCAGTACTTC.

The V call is TRBV5-1, the J call TRBJ2-1; D remains unclear. Per the germline V gene, CDR1 is SGHRS and CDR2 is YFSETQ. This CDR3 contains 16 residues. V was shortened by 1 base and J by 9 bases, with 20 bases between the two germline ends. The CDR3 bases are TGCGCCAGCAGCTTGAATCAGGCCAGGAAAGGTGGTGAGCAGTTCTTC. It translates to CASSLNQARKGGEQFF.

The chain employs TRBV18 and TRBJ1-5; the D gene is possibly TRBD1 (6 bases). The V and J ends lost 2 bases and 1 base respectively, with 12 bases between them. Germline V lookup: CDR1 KGHSH, CDR2 LQKENI. The CDR3 is 16 amino acids. As DNA, the CDR3 is TGTGCCAGCTCACCAACTCGCCAGGGGAGCAATCAGCCCCAGCATTTT. Amino acids: CASSPTRQGSNQPQHF.

This clone has more than one count but fewer than ten. The chain uses TRBV30 and TRBJ1-5; 9 bases are a match to TRBD1. The CDR3 extends over 14 amino acids. CDR1 and CDR2 from the germline V gene are GTSNPN and SVGIG (reference sequence). Germline trimming cut 6 bases from V and 3 bases from J; bases unmatched to any gene: 6. CDR3 region: CACSGTGHNQPQHF. CDR3 coding DNA: TGTGCCTGTTCCGGGACAGGGCACAATCAGCCCCAGCATTTT. The full variable domain, in which reference TRBV30 and TRBJ1-5 provide the parts outside the CDR3, is SQTIHQWPATLVQPVGSPLSLECTVEGTSNPNLYWYRQAAGRGLQLLFYSVGIGQISSEVPQNLSASRPQDRQFILSSKKLLLSDSGFYLCACSGTGHNQPQHFGDGTRLSIL.

The chain uses TRBV28 and TRBJ2-3, with D unresolved. The V and J ends lost 1 base and 2 bases respectively, with 7 bases between them. Germline-derived CDR1 and CDR2 are MDHEN and SYDVKM. This CDR3 is 14 amino acids long. The CDR3 reads CASSLSLSTDTQYF. DNA of the CDR3: TGTGCCAGCAGTTTATCACTTTCCACAGATACGCAGTATTTT.

The V and J genes are TRBV11-2 and TRBJ2-3, with D perhaps TRBD2 (5 bases). The V and J ends lost 10 bases and 1 base respectively, with 15 bases between them. The CDR3 runs 14 residues. The V gene's germline CDR1 is SGHAT and CDR2 FQNNGV. CDR3 DNA sequence: TGTGCCACCAGACGGGGTTCCGGCACAGATACGCAGTATTTT. Its translation: CATRRGSGTDTQYF.

This clone was recorded only once. V gene TRBV16 combines with J gene TRBJ2-7; 12 bases are shared with TRBD1. This CDR3 comprises 15 residues. Germline-derived CDR1 and CDR2 are KGHSY and FQNENV. Trimming at V came to 3 bases and at J to 6 bases, leaving 6 bases not matched to a gene. CDR3 bases: TGTGCCAGCAGCCAGGGACAGGGGGCGCAGGGCGAGCAGTACTTC. Translated: CASSQGQGAQGEQYF.

This chain uses TRBV10-2 with TRBJ1-2; D possibly corresponds to TRBD1 (6 bases). V shed 11 bases and J shed 0 bases, with 13 bases lying between them. The V gene's germline CDR1 is WSHSY and CDR2 SAAADI. The CDR3 sequence is 13 residues long. The CDR3 is CAAGDTSNYGYTF. CDR3 coding DNA: TGCGCCGCCGGGGACACCTCTAACTATGGCTACACCTTC.

The chain employs TRBV5-1 and TRBJ2-5, with a weak D call TRBD2 (5 bases). The CDR3 is 15 residues long. Germline values: CDR1 SGHRS, CDR2 YFSETQ. V was pared by 6 bases and J by 0 bases, with 15 bases between. CDR3 in amino acids: CASNDQRGNQETQYF. In DNA form, the CDR3 reads TGCGCCAGCAACGACCAACGGGGAAACCAAGAGACCCAGTACTTC.

This clone was observed once. The V gene is TRBV6-5, the J gene TRBJ2-1; possibly TRBD1 for D (5 bases). The CDR3 extends over 15 amino acids. The V end lost 3 bases, the J end lost 1 base, and 10 bases lay between the germline ends. Germline V gene sequence: CDR1 MNHEY, CDR2 SVGAGI. The CDR3 protein is CASSYIQGSYNEQFF. The CDR3 DNA follows: TGTGCCAGCAGTTATATTCAGGGATCCTACAATGAGCAGTTCTTC.

The genes are TRBV9 and TRBJ2-5; 14 bases line up with TRBD2. Germline CDR1 SGDLS, CDR2 YYNGEE. The CDR3 runs to 16 residues. V trimming: 3 bases; J trimming: 5 bases; junction bases outside the gene matches: 6. The chain's CDR3 is CASSARLAGGRETQYF. DNA of the CDR3: TGTGCCAGCAGCGCGCGACTAGCGGGGGGGCGGGAGACCCAGTACTTC. The whole variable domain, remainder taken from reference TRBV9 and TRBJ2-5, is DSGVTQTPKHLITATGQRVTLRCSPRSGDLSVYWYQQSLDQGLQFLIQYYNGEERAKGNILERFSAQQFPDLHSELNLSSLELGDSALYFCASSARLAGGRETQYFGPGTRLLVL.